The 12 T cell receptor beta chains given below trace back to one sample, sequenced in a study of Graves' ophthalmopathy and Graves' hyperthyroidism (dated by TCRdb to 2017 to 2018). TCRdb lists the instrument as Illumina HiSeq 2000. TCR beta CDR3 regions were amplified from RNA transcripts for repertoire sequencing. A first-round RT-PCR used HTBI primers with the Qiagen OneStep RT-PCR kit, followed by a second-round multiplex PCR, size selection and purification. The public reads were reanalyzed by TCRdb: fastp trimming at Q25, MiXCR alignment, in-frame beta chains only. Rows are combined by CDR3 protein, so each entry shows the most common genes and DNA. For this sample the table gives around 590,000 distinct CDR3 sequences, of which about 40% were detected only once. The ten biggest clones cover roughly 4% of the sample. Sequenced sample: peripheral blood or thyroid tissue (not recorded which). The receptor set was obtained from an adult man with Graves' hyperthyroidism.

Only a few counts were recorded for this clonotype. The chain is built from TRBV7-3 and TRBJ1-4; 8 bases line up with TRBD1. Germline V lookup: CDR1 SGHTA, CDR2 FQGTGA. Germline trimming cut 6 bases from V and 2 bases from J; bases unmatched to any gene: 8. The CDR3 covers 16 residues. The DNA for the CDR3 is TGTGCCAGCAGTGATGTCAGGGGGCCGACTAATGAAAAACTGTTTTTT. Its protein product is CASSDVRGPTNEKLFF.

The V call is TRBV14, the J call TRBJ1-2, with TRBD1 as a possible D gene (5 bases). This CDR3 is 15 amino acids long. Per germline, CDR1 SGHDN and CDR2 FVKESK. The ends were cut back, 4 bases at V and 6 bases at J, with 18 bases in the middle. In DNA form, the CDR3 reads TGTGCCAGCAGCCCCTCCTCAGGGCGGAACGATGGCTACACCTTC. It is translated as CASSPSSGRNDGYTF.

The table lists this clonotype with a few counts. The chain carries TRBV29-1 and TRBJ2-7; perhaps D is TRBD1 or TRBD2 (5 bases each). Germline V gene data show CDR1 as SQVTM and CDR2 as ANQGSEA. V was clipped by 6 bases and J by 1 base, with 16 bases between them. There are 14 residues in the CDR3. The CDR3, as DNA: TGCAGCGTGAGGGGTCAGGGCCCATCCTACGAGCAGTACTTC. Protein: CSVRGQGPSYEQYF.

V usage is TRBV24-1 and J usage is TRBJ2-5; D might be TRBD1 or TRBD2, each matching 5 bases. This CDR3 region has 15 residues. CDR1 and CDR2 from the germline V gene are KGHDR and SFDVKD. Trimming stripped 6 bases from V and 5 bases from J, with 18 bases between. In DNA, the CDR3 is TGTGCCACCAGTAGTATGGCCGGGGCTCGTGAGACCCAGTACTTC. Translated, it gives CATSSMAGARETQYF.

The V and J genes are TRBV28 and TRBJ2-7; no clear D gene. This CDR3 comprises 15 residues. Germline CDR1 reads MDHEN; CDR2 reads SYDVKM. Trimming removed 2 bases from V and 0 bases from J, with 11 bases in between. The CDR3 DNA reads TGTGCCAGCAGTTTACAGGCCGAGATCTCCTACGAGCAGTACTTC. It specifies CASSLQAEISYEQYF.

J is TRBJ1-1 and V is TRBV29-1; 10 bases are shared with TRBD1. The V gene end was trimmed by 7 bases and the J gene end by 1 base; junction bases not matched to a gene: 6. Germline V lookup: CDR1 SQVTM, CDR2 ANQGSEA. This CDR3 contains 14 residues. For the CDR3, the DNA is TGCAGCGACGGACAGGGGGGGGGGAACACTGAAGCTTTCTTT. It encodes CSDGQGGGNTEAFF. The complete variable domain, with remaining parts taken from reference TRBV29-1 and TRBJ1-1, reads SAVISQKPSRDICQRGTSLTIQCQVDSQVTMMFWYRQQPGQSLTLIATANQGSEATYESGFVIDKFPISRPNLTFSTLTVSNMSPEDSSIYLCSDGQGGGNTEAFFGQGTRLTVV.

The sample holds a few counts of this clonotype. The J gene is TRBJ2-5, the V gene TRBV5-8, with D maybe TRBD2 (6 bases). There are 16 residues in the CDR3. The ends were cut back, 4 bases at V and 5 bases at J, with 21 bases in the middle. Germline loops: CDR1 SGHTS, CDR2 YDEGEE. The CDR3 DNA sequence: TGTGCCAGCAGCCAAGGAAGGCTGGCGGGGTTGGAGACCCAGTACTTC. It is translated as CASSQGRLAGLETQYF. Full variable domain (outside the CDR3, taken from reference TRBV5-8 and TRBJ2-5): EAGVTQSPTHLIKTRGQQATLRCSPISGHTSVYWYQQALGLGLQFLLWYDEGEERNRGNFPPRFSGRQFPNYSSELNVNALELEDSALYLCASSQGRLAGLETQYFGPGTRLLVL.

V gene TRBV10-3 combines with J gene TRBJ2-3, with 7 bases aligning to TRBD1. Germline V gene data show CDR1 as ENHRY and CDR2 as SYGVKD. This CDR3 has 17 amino acids. J lost 6 bases, V lost 0 bases, and 12 bases had no gene match. CDR3 nucleotides: TGTGCCATCAGTGAGTCCAGACAGGGAGAAGTCATGGATACGCAGTATTTT. The encoded protein is CAISESRQGEVMDTQYF.

Points on this clonotype: At one end the junction does not follow the germline gene, possibly because of a read error. The chain carries TRBV5-1 and TRBJ2-1; 10 bases line up with TRBD2. Germline V CDR1 and CDR2: SGHRS, YFSETQ. The CDR3 runs 15 residues. CDR3 sequence (DNA): TGCGCCAGCAGCTCTAGCGGGAGTACGTCCCATGAGCAGCTCTTC. Its translation is CASSSSGSTSHEQLF.

The V and J genes are TRBV12-3 or TRBV12-4 and TRBJ2-5; D is possibly TRBD2 (5 bases). The CDR3 is 10 residues long. The V and J ends lost 6 bases and 11 bases respectively, with 10 bases between them. DNA for the CDR3: TGTGCCAGCAGCGAGGAGGCGCAGTACTTC. This gives the protein CASSEEAQYF.

This rearrangement joins TRBV7-2 to TRBJ2-7; TRBD2 aligns across 7 bases. CDR1 is SGHTA, CDR2 FQGNSA, per germline. This CDR3 has 14 residues. J gave up 0 bases and V 4 bases, and 3 bases lay outside the gene matches. CDR3 region: CASSSWGGSYEQYF. The CDR3 bases are TGTGCCAGCAGCTCCTGGGGGGGCTCCTACGAGCAGTACTTC.

The table lists this clonotype with many counts. The chain is built from TRBV19 and TRBJ1-4; 7 nucleotides align to TRBD1. The CDR3 contains 16 residues. Trimming removed 5 bases from V and 6 bases from J; junction bases left unmatched: 12. Germline V CDR1 and CDR2: LNHDA, SQIVND (reference sequence). DNA for the CDR3: TGTGCCAGTAGTTTGGGAGATACAGGGGACGATGAAAAACTGTTTTTT. It specifies CASSLGDTGDDEKLFF.